This T cell receptor beta chain was recorded in a study of T cell repertoires in cytomegalovirus infection. This clonotype was observed a few times. Mismatch with germline at one junction end may stem from a read error. Via MiXCR, TCRdb re-called the reads, giving one row per CDR3 protein. The data show around 630,000 distinct CDR3 sequences, 20% to 25% seen once. CDR3 length: 12 residues. Germline V gene sequence: CDR1 MNHNY, CDR2 SVGAGI (reference sequence). This sequence was found in a human donor in good health (CMV status not recorded). Some clones in this sample may be carry-over from other donors' samples. Sequenced input: CD8+ T cells from PBMCs. This chain connects TRBV6-6 to TRBJ2-1; D is undetermined. CDR3 sequence: CASSSTYDEQFF. The DNA of the CDR3 is TGTGCCAGCAGTTCGACCTACGATGAGCAGTTCTTC.